This passage covers 10 T cell receptor beta chains from one sample sequenced in a study of T-cell reconstitution after alpha-beta-depleted transplantation in children. TCRbeta library preparation incorporated unique molecular identifiers. In TCRdb, the PCR reads were re-called with MiXCR into one record per CDR3 protein. This table has 550,000 to 800,000 distinct CDR3 sequences, roughly 13% appearing once. The sequencing used PBMCs, collected before TCRalphabeta/CD19-depleted stem cell transplant. These receptor sequences come from a girl aged 2-9 years with congenital amegakaryocytic thrombocytopenia, due to receive a stem cell transplant.

This clonotype has a count of ten or more. The chain joins TRBV5-1 to TRBJ2-2, with 9 nucleotides matching TRBD1. This CDR3 spans 16 amino acids. The J segment lost 6 bases and the V segment lost 6 bases, leaving 12 bases of the junction unmatched. CDR1 SGHRS and CDR2 YFSETQ come from the germline V gene. The DNA of the CDR3 is TGCGCCAGCACCTCACCGAGGACAGGGGAATCCGGGGAGCTGTTTTTT. Encoded protein: CASTSPRTGESGELFF.

This clonotype was recorded at least ten times. This rearrangement joins TRBV12-3 or TRBV12-4 to TRBJ2-3, with D uncertain. This CDR3 region has 13 residues. Trimming pared 6 bases from V and 2 bases from J, leaving 9 bases between. The CDR3 DNA follows: TGTGCCAGCAGCCTCCAATCCACAGATACGCAGTATTTT. Amino acids: CASSLQSTDTQYF.

This clonotype has just a few counts. The V gene is TRBV5-1, the J gene TRBJ1-1; weak D call: TRBD1 (5 bases). V shed 0 bases and J shed 5 bases, with 14 bases lying between them. The CDR3 spans 15 residues. Germline CDR1 SGHRS, CDR2 YFSETQ. Written as DNA, the CDR3 is TGCGCCAGCAGCTTGGCGACGGGGGTAAAGACTGAAGCTTTCTTT. This sequence encodes CASSLATGVKTEAFF.

This clonotype was picked up a small number of times. This chain joins TRBV11-1 and TRBJ2-5; weak D call: TRBD2 (6 bases). CDR3 length equals 14 residues. The V end lost 7 bases, the J end lost 4 bases, and 16 bases lay between the germline ends. CDR1 SGHAT and CDR2 FQDESV come from the germline V gene (reference sequence). The CDR3 sequence is CASKQSRGRETQYF. The CDR3 nucleotides are TGTGCCAGCAAACAAAGCCGGGGGAGAGAGACCCAGTACTTC.

This clonotype was seen repeatedly, ten times or more. V gene TRBV5-1 combines with J gene TRBJ1-1; no reliable D call. Germline assignment: CDR1 SGHRS and CDR2 YFSETQ. Trimming cost V 4 bases and J 7 bases, with 11 bases left between them. The CDR3 length is 12 residues. The CDR3 reads CASSPRAGEAFF. As DNA, the CDR3 is TGCGCCAGCAGCCCGAGGGCCGGTGAAGCTTTCTTT.

This clonotype was seen repeatedly, ten times or more. V and J are TRBV5-1 and TRBJ2-3; D may correspond to TRBD1 or TRBD2 (5 bases each). This CDR3 region has 14 residues. Per the germline V gene, CDR1 is SGHRS and CDR2 is YFSETQ. The V end lost 8 bases, the J end lost 2 bases, and 15 bases lay between the germline ends. CDR3 protein: CASHLGENTDTQYF. DNA for the CDR3: TGCGCCAGTCACCTAGGGGAGAACACAGATACGCAGTATTTT.

This clonotype showed up many times. V and J are TRBV20-1 and TRBJ2-1; 7 bases line up with TRBD2. Per germline, CDR1 DFQATT and CDR2 SNEGSKA (reference sequence). The CDR3 is 15 amino acids. The V segment lost 0 bases and the J segment 7 bases; nucleotides outside the gene matches: 9. In DNA, the CDR3 is TGCAGTGCTAGAGATTTGGCGGGAGCGACTAATGAGCAGTTCTTC. Translated, it gives CSARDLAGATNEQFF.

This clonotype was counted at least ten times. The chain has TRBV12-3 or TRBV12-4 and TRBJ2-2; a possible D gene is TRBD2 (5 bases). The CDR3 spans 15 residues. Trimming removed 1 base at V and 6 bases at J, with 12 bases between. This chain's CDR3 is CASSLEPSYPGELFF. DNA of the CDR3: TGTGCCAGCAGTTTAGAACCTAGCTACCCCGGGGAGCTGTTTTTT.

The table lists this clonotype with many counts. The chain is built from TRBV5-1 and TRBJ1-5; no definite D call. The V end lost 5 bases, the J end lost 0 bases, and 12 bases lay between the germline ends. Looked up from germline, CDR1 is SGHRS and CDR2 is YFSETQ. The CDR3 covers 15 residues. The CDR3 sequence is CASSRDGYSNQPQHF. The CDR3 DNA reads TGCGCCAGCAGTCGTGACGGGTATAGCAATCAGCCCCAGCATTTT.

The chain employs TRBV15 and TRBJ2-1; 8 positions match TRBD2. Germline V lookup: CDR1 LNHNV, CDR2 YYDKDF (reference sequence). The CDR3 loop spans 17 amino acids. V lost 1 base and J lost 9; bases outside the gene matches: 14. The CDR3 is CATSRVPRERELTEQFF. The CDR3 region has the DNA TGTGCCACCAGCAGAGTCCCCCGGGAGCGGGAGCTGACTGAGCAGTTCTTC.